The rows below give T cell receptor beta chains drawn from one sample of a study of cytomegalovirus exposure and HLA in healthy donors. Clones were sequenced by immunoSEQ multiplex PCR, and TCRdb holds only the in-frame ones, with some missing. Found here are around 170,000 clones, around 80% of them singletons; the top ten hold less than 1.5%. Sequencing used PBMCs. Every receptor here comes from a man aged 18 to 29 in good health and CMV-seronegative. Each CDR3 is given without its conserved first and last residue.

cdr3_aa	j_call	v_call
ASSPLDRGMNTEAF	TRBJ1-1	TRBV7-9
ASSEGTGAGNTIY	TRBJ1-3	TRBV25-1
ASSLREGVGDTQY	TRBJ2-3	TRBV7-9
ASKKDRGRNQPQH	TRBJ1-5	TRBV6-5
ASTPEGGANYGYT	TRBJ1-2	TRBV6-4
ASSQDRRAGGAETQY	TRBJ2-5	TRBV4-2
ASSLGDSYEQY	TRBJ2-7	TRBV27
ASRLAGGTGTKETQY	TRBJ2-5	TRBV19
ASSGTGIAIYGYT	TRBJ1-2	TRBV6-5
ASSAGTGGNSPLH	TRBJ1-6	TRBV6-4
ASSPLGGQFNQPQH	TRBJ1-5	TRBV7-4
ASSPVGLAGGEQY	TRBJ2-7	TRBV9
AWELLAPNEQF	TRBJ2-1	TRBV30
ASSYSNRGLTDTQY	TRBJ2-3	TRBV6-5
ASTGEAGGLYEQY	TRBJ2-7	TRBV19
ASSFGGGWSYNSPLH	TRBJ1-6	TRBV7-2
ASSLGLRTGGTYEQY	TRBJ2-7	TRBV5-1
ASSVTGNTEAF	TRBJ1-1	TRBV2
ASSLMGRGLAAF	TRBJ1-1	TRBV7-9
ASSLVRGSISGNTIY	TRBJ1-3	TRBV5-8
ASKHMNTEAF	TRBJ1-1	TRBV2
ASSPQGSGANVLT	TRBJ2-6	TRBV7-3
ASNSGTGAIYGYT	TRBJ1-2	TRBV2
ASSLAGTSLGSGANVLT	TRBJ2-6	TRBV7-9
ASSERYGYT	TRBJ1-2	TRBV2
ASTAGPSTDTQY	TRBJ2-3	TRBV6-6
ATRNPKGLLKFEETQY	TRBJ2-5	TRBV10-3
ATRPNDRDYGYT	TRBJ1-2	TRBV15
ASTPGQGVYEQY	TRBJ2-7	TRBV6-5
ASSQEWWQGPDISYNSPLH	TRBJ1-6	TRBV4-2
ASSAGGDRPLHNGYT	TRBJ1-2	TRBV5-1
ASSGLAGTSYEQY	TRBJ2-7	TRBV11-2
ASSDLDSDEQY	NA	TRBV25-1
ASSATQGPGTQY	TRBJ2-5	TRBV9
ASSPNHRVSVDYGYT	TRBJ1-2	TRBV7-9
ASSQEPRGDQPQH	TRBJ1-5	TRBV4-3
ASRLKGQETQY	TRBJ2-5	TRBV19